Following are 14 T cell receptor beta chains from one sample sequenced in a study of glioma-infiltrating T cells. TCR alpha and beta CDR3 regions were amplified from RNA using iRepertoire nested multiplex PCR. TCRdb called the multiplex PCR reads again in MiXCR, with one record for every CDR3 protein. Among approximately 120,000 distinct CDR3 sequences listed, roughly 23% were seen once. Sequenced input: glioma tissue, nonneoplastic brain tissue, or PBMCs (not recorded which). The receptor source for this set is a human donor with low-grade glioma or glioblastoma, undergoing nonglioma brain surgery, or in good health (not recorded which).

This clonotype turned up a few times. The chain's CDR3 is CASSPGLAGGVNEQFF. DNA for the CDR3: TGTGCCAGCAGCCCGGGACTAGCGGGAGGAGTTAATGAGCAGTTCTTC. The chain carries TRBV5-4 and TRBJ2-1; the match to TRBD2 covers 15 bases. Germline lookup yields CDR1 SGHNT and CDR2 YYREEE (reference sequence). CDR3 length equals 16 residues. Losses at the gene ends were 4 bases for V and 7 bases for J; bases not matched to a gene: 6.

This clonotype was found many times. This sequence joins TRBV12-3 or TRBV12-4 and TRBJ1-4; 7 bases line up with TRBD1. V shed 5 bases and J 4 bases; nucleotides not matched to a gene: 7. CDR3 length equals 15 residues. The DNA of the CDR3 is TGTGCCAGCAGTCCACGGACAGGATATAATGAAAAACTGTTTTTT. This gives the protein CASSPRTGYNEKLFF.

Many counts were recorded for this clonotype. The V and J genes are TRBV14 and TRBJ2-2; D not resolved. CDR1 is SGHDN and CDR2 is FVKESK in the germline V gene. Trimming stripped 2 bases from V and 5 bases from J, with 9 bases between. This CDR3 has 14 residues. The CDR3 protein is CASSQYSETGELFF. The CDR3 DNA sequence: TGTGCCAGCAGCCAATACAGTGAGACCGGGGAGCTGTTTTTT.

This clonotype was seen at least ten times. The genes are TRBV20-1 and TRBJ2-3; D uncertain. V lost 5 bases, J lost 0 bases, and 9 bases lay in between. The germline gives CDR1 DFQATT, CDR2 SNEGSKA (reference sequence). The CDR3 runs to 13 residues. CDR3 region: CSAVGVSTDTQYF. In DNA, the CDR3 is TGCAGTGCTGTCGGAGTGAGCACAGATACGCAGTATTTT.

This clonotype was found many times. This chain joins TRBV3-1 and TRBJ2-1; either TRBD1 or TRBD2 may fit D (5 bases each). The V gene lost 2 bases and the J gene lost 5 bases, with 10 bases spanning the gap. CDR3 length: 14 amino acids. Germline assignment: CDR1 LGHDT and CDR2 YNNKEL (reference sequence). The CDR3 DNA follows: TGTGCCAGCAGCCAACTGGGGGAGCACAATGAGCAGTTCTTC. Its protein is CASSQLGEHNEQFF.

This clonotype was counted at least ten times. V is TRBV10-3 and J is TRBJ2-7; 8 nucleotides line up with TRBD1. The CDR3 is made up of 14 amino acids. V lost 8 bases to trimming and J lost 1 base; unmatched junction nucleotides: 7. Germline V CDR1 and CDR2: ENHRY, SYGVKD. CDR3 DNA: TGTGCCATCCAAATTGACAGGGGTTCCTACGAGCAGTACTTC. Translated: CAIQIDRGSYEQYF.

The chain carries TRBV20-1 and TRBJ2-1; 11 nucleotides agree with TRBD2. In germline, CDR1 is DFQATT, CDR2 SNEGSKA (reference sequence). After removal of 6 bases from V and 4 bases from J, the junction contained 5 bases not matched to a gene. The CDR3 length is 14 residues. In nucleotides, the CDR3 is TGCAGTGCGGCTCCTAGCGGGAGGTACAATGAGCAGTTCTTC. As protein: CSAAPSGRYNEQFF.

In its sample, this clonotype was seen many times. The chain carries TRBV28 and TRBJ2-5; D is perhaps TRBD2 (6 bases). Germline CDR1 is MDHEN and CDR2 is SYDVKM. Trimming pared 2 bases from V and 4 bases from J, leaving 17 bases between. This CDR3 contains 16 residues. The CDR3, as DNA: TGTGCCAGCAGTTTAAATACCGGGAGAGCGGGAGAGACCCAGTACTTC. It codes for CASSLNTGRAGETQYF. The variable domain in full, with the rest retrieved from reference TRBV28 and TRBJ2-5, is DVKVTQSSRYLVKRTGEKVFLECVQDMDHENMFWYRQDPGLGLRLIYFSYDVKMKEKGDIPEGYSVSREKKERFSLILESASTNQTSMYLCASSLNTGRAGETQYFGPGTRLLVL.

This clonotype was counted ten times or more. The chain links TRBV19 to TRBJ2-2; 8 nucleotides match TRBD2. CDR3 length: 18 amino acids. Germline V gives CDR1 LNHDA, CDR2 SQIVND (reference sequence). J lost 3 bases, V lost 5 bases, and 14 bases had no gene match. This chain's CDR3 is CASSRLKREQPHTGELFF. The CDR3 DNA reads TGTGCCAGTAGTCGACTTAAGCGGGAGCAACCTCACACCGGGGAGCTGTTTTTT.

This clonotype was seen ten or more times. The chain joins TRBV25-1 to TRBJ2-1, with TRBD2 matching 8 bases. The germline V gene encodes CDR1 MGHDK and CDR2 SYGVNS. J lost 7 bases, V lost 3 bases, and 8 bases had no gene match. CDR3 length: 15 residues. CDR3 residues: CASSEAGRAVNEQFF. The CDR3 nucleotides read TGTGCCAGCAGTGAGGCCGGGAGGGCCGTAAATGAGCAGTTCTTC.

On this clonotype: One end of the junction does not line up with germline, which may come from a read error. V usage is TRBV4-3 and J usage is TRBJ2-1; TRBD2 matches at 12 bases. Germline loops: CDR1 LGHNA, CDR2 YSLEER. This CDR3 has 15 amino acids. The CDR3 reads CASSQGVLAGGRLVF. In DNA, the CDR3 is TGCGCCAGCAGCCAAGGCGTCCTAGCGGGAGGGCGGTTGGTCTTC.

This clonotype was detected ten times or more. The CDR3 nucleotides read TGTGCCAGCTGCCGTCTTAGGGGGGAGACCCAGTACTTC. It specifies CASCRLRGETQYF. The gene calls are TRBV7-2 and TRBJ2-5; TRBD1 is a possible D gene (6 bases). Trimming cost V 8 bases and J 5 bases, with 15 bases left between them. Germline V gene data show CDR1 as SGHTA and CDR2 as FQGNSA. The CDR3 contains 13 residues.

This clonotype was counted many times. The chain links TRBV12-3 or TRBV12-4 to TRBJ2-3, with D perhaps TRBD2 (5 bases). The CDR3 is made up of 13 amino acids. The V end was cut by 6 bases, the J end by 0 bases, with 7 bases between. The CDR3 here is CASRAGSTDTQYF. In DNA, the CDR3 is TGTGCCAGCAGGGCGGGTAGCACAGATACGCAGTATTTT.

The DNA of the CDR3 is TGCAGCGTGGGGGGGAGCTCCTACGAGCAGTACTTC. It codes for CSVGGSSYEQYF. The V gene is TRBV29-1, the J gene TRBJ2-7, with 7 bases aligning to TRBD2. CDR1 SQVTM and CDR2 ANQGSEA come from the germline V gene. The CDR3 has 12 residues. With V trimmed by 6 bases and J by 0 bases, 2 bases remained unmatched.